This is a list of T cell receptor beta chains from one sample in a study of radiation and T cells in renal cell carcinoma. Here immunoSEQ multiplex PCR was the method, and the copy in TCRdb shows in-frame clones only, minus some. The sample shows 130,000 to 150,000 clones, roughly 90% of them seen only once. Sequencing used blood, obtained from a patient whose treatment included radiotherapy and nephrectomy. Receptors originate from a woman between 45 and 65 years old with renal cell carcinoma. The CDR3 runs from the conserved cysteine through the conserved F or W. The order of the fields is V gene, J gene, clone size, D gene, CDR3 DNA, CDR3 protein. The D gene is left open where the match is weak. Clone size is not always given. Where it is, it says once, few, many or a class for expanded clones.

V gene: TRBV5-4
J gene: TRBJ1-2
clone size: -
D gene: TRBD1
CDR3 DNA: TGTGCCAGCAGCTTTCTGGGACAGGGTCTATACTATGGCTACACCTTC
CDR3 protein: CASSFLGQGLYYGYTF

V gene: TRBV5-1
J gene: TRBJ2-7
clone size: -
D gene: -
CDR3 DNA: TGCGCCAGCAGCTTAGGGGGTAACTACGAGCAGTACTTC
CDR3 protein: CASSLGGNYEQYF

V gene: TRBV5-8
J gene: TRBJ1-5
clone size: -
D gene: -
CDR3 DNA: TGTGCCAGCACCCCCTGGGGTTCTCGTCAGCCCCAGCATTTT
CDR3 protein: CASTPWGSRQPQHF

V gene: TRBV9
J gene: TRBJ2-3
clone size: -
D gene: TRBD1
CDR3 DNA: TGTGCCAGCAGCACTAGGACAGGGGGCCGTAGCACAGATACGCAGTATTTT
CDR3 protein: CASSTRTGGRSTDTQYF

V gene: TRBV5-1
J gene: TRBJ2-3
clone size: -
D gene: -
CDR3 DNA: TGCGCCAGCAGCTTGGGACTAAGCACAGATACGCAGTATTTT
CDR3 protein: CASSLGLSTDTQYF

V gene: TRBV27
J gene: TRBJ2-7
clone size: -
D gene: TRBD1
CDR3 DNA: TGTGCCAGCGGGGGGACAGGGGAAGAGCAGTACTTC
CDR3 protein: CASGGTGEEQYF

V gene: TRBV5-5
J gene: TRBJ1-2
clone size: -
D gene: -
CDR3 DNA: TGTGCCAGCAGCCCAAGTTTGGGGGCTGTCTATGGCTACACCTTC
CDR3 protein: CASSPSLGAVYGYTF

V gene: TRBV14
J gene: TRBJ2-1
clone size: once
D gene: -
CDR3 DNA: TGTGCCAGCAGCGAAATGGGCAGGTTTACGTACAATGAGCAGTTCTTC
CDR3 protein: CASSEMGRFTYNEQFF

V gene: TRBV11-3
J gene: TRBJ2-5
clone size: -
D gene: TRBD1
CDR3 DNA: TGTGCCAGCAGCTTAGGGACAGGGAGGATGGAGACCCAGTACTTC
CDR3 protein: CASSLGTGRMETQYF

V gene: TRBV27
J gene: TRBJ2-3
clone size: -
D gene: TRBD2
CDR3 DNA: TGTGCCAGCAGTTACGCGAGCGGGGGGGCCACAGATACGCAGTATTTT
CDR3 protein: CASSYASGGATDTQYF

V gene: TRBV14
J gene: TRBJ2-3
clone size: once
D gene: -
CDR3 DNA: TGTGCCAGCAGCCGGGGACACACAGATACGCAGTATTTT
CDR3 protein: CASSRGHTDTQYF

V gene: TRBV5-1
J gene: TRBJ2-7
clone size: -
D gene: TRBD2
CDR3 DNA: TGCGCCAGCAGCCCAATTACTAGCGGGGTCTCCTACGAGCAGTACTTC
CDR3 protein: CASSPITSGVSYEQYF

V gene: TRBV6-1
J gene: TRBJ1-5
clone size: -
D gene: -
CDR3 DNA: TGTGCCAGCAGTGAAGACCAGTGGTATAGCAATCAGCCCCAGCATTTT
CDR3 protein: CASSEDQWYSNQPQHF

V gene: TRBV6-6
J gene: TRBJ2-1
clone size: -
D gene: -
CDR3 DNA: TGTGCCAGCAGTTATGTACAGAACAATGAGCAGTTCTTC
CDR3 protein: CASSYVQNNEQFF

V gene: TRBV18
J gene: TRBJ1-2
clone size: once
D gene: -
CDR3 DNA: TGTGCCAGCTCAAGAGGGGCAGAAGAAGGCTACACCTTC
CDR3 protein: CASSRGAEEGYTF

V gene: TRBV9
J gene: TRBJ1-1
clone size: few
D gene: TRBD1
CDR3 DNA: TGTGCCAGCAGCCCCAGGGGGCATTTCAAAGAAGCTTTCTTT
CDR3 protein: CASSPRGHFKEAFF

V gene: TRBV11-2
J gene: TRBJ1-1
clone size: -
D gene: -
CDR3 DNA: TGTGCCAGCAGCTTAGGCTTGGGGCTCATCACTGAAGCTTTCTTT
CDR3 protein: CASSLGLGLITEAFF

V gene: TRBV7-6
J gene: TRBJ2-1
clone size: -
D gene: -
CDR3 DNA: TGTGCCAGCAGCTTAGCTTTCCATGCAGCGGCATACAATGAGCAGTTCTTC
CDR3 protein: CASSLAFHAAAYNEQFF

V gene: TRBV7-9
J gene: TRBJ2-1
clone size: -
D gene: -
CDR3 DNA: TGTGCCAGCAGCGGGGGTACCTGGGATGAGCAGTTCTTC
CDR3 protein: CASSGGTWDEQFF

V gene: TRBV29-1
J gene: TRBJ2-5
clone size: few
D gene: TRBD2
CDR3 DNA: TGCAGCGTTGATCCTAGCGGGGCAGAAGAGACCCAGTACTTC
CDR3 protein: CSVDPSGAEETQYF

V gene: TRBV5-1
J gene: TRBJ1-1
clone size: once
D gene: -
CDR3 DNA: TGCGCCAGCAGCTTGCAGGGTATTGAAGCTTTCTTT
CDR3 protein: CASSLQGIEAFF

V gene: TRBV30
J gene: TRBJ1-1
clone size: few
D gene: -
CDR3 DNA: TGTGCCTGGAGTGTCGGGACGGGTAACACTGAAGCTTTCTTT
CDR3 protein: CAWSVGTGNTEAFF

V gene: TRBV19
J gene: TRBJ1-2
clone size: -
D gene: -
CDR3 DNA: TGTGCCAGTAGCCTACCTCGGACAAGCTATGGCTACACCTTC
CDR3 protein: CASSLPRTSYGYTF

V gene: TRBV11-2
J gene: TRBJ2-7
clone size: -
D gene: -
CDR3 DNA: TGTGCCAGCAGCTTAGCCAGAGAATACGAGCAGTACTTC
CDR3 protein: CASSLAREYEQYF

V gene: TRBV14
J gene: TRBJ2-3
clone size: -
D gene: TRBD2
CDR3 DNA: TGTGCCAGCAGCCAAGGTCCAGCGGGGAGCACAGATACGCAGTATTTT
CDR3 protein: CASSQGPAGSTDTQYF

V gene: TRBV2
J gene: TRBJ2-2
clone size: few
D gene: TRBD1
CDR3 DNA: TGTGCCAGCAGCCGAACAGGGGAGAACACCGGGGAGCTGTTTTTT
CDR3 protein: CASSRTGENTGELFF

V gene: TRBV18
J gene: TRBJ1-2
clone size: -
D gene: TRBD1
CDR3 DNA: TGTGCCAGCTCACCACCGGGGACAGGGGGGTTCTATGGCTACACCTTC
CDR3 protein: CASSPPGTGGFYGYTF

V gene: TRBV7-2
J gene: TRBJ2-2
clone size: -
D gene: TRBD2
CDR3 DNA: TGTGCCAGCAGCAAAGCGGGGGGGCTAACCGGGGAGCTGTTTTTT
CDR3 protein: CASSKAGGLTGELFF

V gene: TRBV4-2
J gene: TRBJ2-7
clone size: -
D gene: -
CDR3 DNA: TGTGCCAGCAGCCAGGCTTCTGGCGGTTCCTACGAGCAGTACTTC
CDR3 protein: CASSQASGGSYEQYF

V gene: TRBV9
J gene: TRBJ1-4
clone size: -
D gene: TRBD1
CDR3 DNA: TGTGCCAGCAGCACCCCGACAGGGGGCGTAGAAAAACTGTTTTTT
CDR3 protein: CASSTPTGGVEKLFF

V gene: TRBV7-2
J gene: TRBJ1-5
clone size: -
D gene: -
CDR3 DNA: TGTGCCAGCAGCTTACACAGCAATCAGCCCCAGCATTTT
CDR3 protein: CASSLHSNQPQHF

V gene: TRBV19
J gene: TRBJ1-3
clone size: -
D gene: -
CDR3 DNA: TGTGCCAGTAGTATGGGGTTCTCTGGAAACACCATATATTTT
CDR3 protein: CASSMGFSGNTIYF

V gene: TRBV5-1
J gene: TRBJ2-1
clone size: -
D gene: -
CDR3 DNA: TGCGCCAGCAGCATCACCACGACTAGTGGCAATGAGCAGTTCTTC
CDR3 protein: CASSITTTSGNEQFF

V gene: TRBV7-2
J gene: TRBJ2-3
clone size: -
D gene: TRBD2
CDR3 DNA: TGTGCCAGCAGCTTAGGTCTAGCGGGGGGGCCAAGAACAGATACGCAGTATTTT
CDR3 protein: CASSLGLAGGPRTDTQYF

V gene: TRBV4-3
J gene: TRBJ2-7
clone size: once
D gene: -
CDR3 DNA: TGCGCCAGCAGCCAAAAGTGGGGGGACTCCTACGAGCAGTACTTC
CDR3 protein: CASSQKWGDSYEQYF

V gene: TRBV5-1
J gene: TRBJ2-3
clone size: -
D gene: TRBD1
CDR3 DNA: TGCGCCAGCTCCGGGACAGGCCACATAGATACGCAGTATTTT
CDR3 protein: CASSGTGHIDTQYF

V gene: TRBV19
J gene: TRBJ2-3
clone size: -
D gene: -
CDR3 DNA: TGTGCCAGTAGTACTATCTTTCCGACAGATACGCAGTATTTT
CDR3 protein: CASSTIFPTDTQYF

V gene: TRBV5-6
J gene: TRBJ2-5
clone size: -
D gene: -
CDR3 DNA: TGTGCCAGCAGCTTTTGGGGGCAGGTACGGGAGGAGACCCAGTACTTC
CDR3 protein: CASSFWGQVREETQYF

V gene: TRBV18
J gene: TRBJ2-5
clone size: -
D gene: -
CDR3 DNA: TGTGCCAGCTCACCGCGAGACTTTCGGGAGACCCAGTACTTC
CDR3 protein: CASSPRDFRETQYF

V gene: TRBV19
J gene: TRBJ2-1
clone size: -
D gene: TRBD2
CDR3 DNA: TGTGCCAGTAGTCGAGGGCTAGCGGGTCCAAGCTCCTACAATGAGCAGTTCTTC
CDR3 protein: CASSRGLAGPSSYNEQFF

V gene: TRBV12-5
J gene: TRBJ1-3
clone size: -
D gene: -
CDR3 DNA: TGTGCTAGTGGTTTGGTATATCAGCGAGCGCCTGGAAACACCATATATTTT
CDR3 protein: CASGLVYQRAPGNTIYF

V gene: TRBV5-6
J gene: TRBJ2-5
clone size: -
D gene: TRBD1
CDR3 DNA: TGTGCCAGCAGCTTGGGGGGACAGGGAAAAACCCAGTACTTC
CDR3 protein: CASSLGGQGKTQYF

V gene: TRBV5-1
J gene: TRBJ1-1
clone size: -
D gene: TRBD1
CDR3 DNA: TGCGCCACAATACAGGGGCTGAACACTGAAGCTTTCTTT
CDR3 protein: CATIQGLNTEAFF

V gene: TRBV10-3
J gene: TRBJ2-7
clone size: few
D gene: -
CDR3 DNA: TGTGCCATCAGCCCGGGACACATCTACGAGCAGTACTTC
CDR3 protein: CAISPGHIYEQYF

V gene: TRBV18
J gene: TRBJ1-2
clone size: few
D gene: -
CDR3 DNA: TGTGCCAGCTCACCACCCGGGAGTTTGAACTATGGCTACACCTTC
CDR3 protein: CASSPPGSLNYGYTF

V gene: TRBV7-2
J gene: TRBJ1-4
clone size: -
D gene: -
CDR3 DNA: TGTGCCAGCAGACAAATTGGGGGTAATGAAAAACTGTTTTTT
CDR3 protein: CASRQIGGNEKLFF

V gene: TRBV4-1
J gene: TRBJ1-6
clone size: -
D gene: TRBD1
CDR3 DNA: TGCGCCAGCAGCCAAGAGGTCAGACAGGGAAGTTCACCCCTCCACTTT
CDR3 protein: CASSQEVRQGSSPLHF

V gene: TRBV9
J gene: TRBJ1-1
clone size: -
D gene: TRBD1
CDR3 DNA: TGTGCCAGCAGCGTGGACAGGGGGGACACTGAAGCTTTCTTT
CDR3 protein: CASSVDRGDTEAFF

V gene: TRBV7-9
J gene: TRBJ2-6
clone size: -
D gene: -
CDR3 DNA: TGTGCCAGCAGCTTCTTGACGGCGTTACATCCCGGGGCCAACGTCCTGACTTTC
CDR3 protein: CASSFLTALHPGANVLTF

V gene: TRBV6-5
J gene: TRBJ1-2
clone size: -
D gene: -
CDR3 DNA: TGTGCCAGCAGTGCAGGGGATTTAAGGGGCTACACCTTC
CDR3 protein: CASSAGDLRGYTF

V gene: TRBV6-1
J gene: TRBJ1-5
clone size: -
D gene: -
CDR3 DNA: TGTGCCAGCAGTGAAGCGCGAAGGACAGGCAATCAGCCCCAGCATTTT
CDR3 protein: CASSEARRTGNQPQHF

V gene: TRBV19
J gene: TRBJ2-7
clone size: once
D gene: TRBD2
CDR3 DNA: TGTGCCAGTACTTACTCCCCGGGGGGGCAGGCCTACGAGCAGTACTTC
CDR3 protein: CASTYSPGGQAYEQYF

V gene: TRBV10-2
J gene: TRBJ2-2
clone size: -
D gene: TRBD1
CDR3 DNA: TGCGCCAGCAGTGGACAGGGGGCGGGCACCGGGGAGCTGTTTTTT
CDR3 protein: CASSGQGAGTGELFF

V gene: TRBV19
J gene: TRBJ2-5
clone size: -
D gene: -
CDR3 DNA: TGTGCCAGTAGTACGACTGGGGGTCTAGAGACCCAGTACTTC
CDR3 protein: CASSTTGGLETQYF

V gene: TRBV5-8
J gene: TRBJ2-5
clone size: -
D gene: TRBD1
CDR3 DNA: TGTGCCAGCAGAATAGGCCGGCAGGGGGCAGCCGGAGAGACCCAGTACTTC
CDR3 protein: CASRIGRQGAAGETQYF

V gene: TRBV5-5
J gene: TRBJ1-5
clone size: -
D gene: -
CDR3 DNA: TGTGCCAGCAGCTTTGGTCAGGACAATCAGCCCCAGCATTTT
CDR3 protein: CASSFGQDNQPQHF

V gene: TRBV10-2
J gene: TRBJ1-2
clone size: once
D gene: -
CDR3 DNA: TGCGCCAGCAGTGAGTTAGGGCCTAACTATGGCTACACCTTC
CDR3 protein: CASSELGPNYGYTF